This T cell receptor (beta chain) was sequenced during a study of OX40 agonist ivuxolimab in advanced cancers. Study summary: The dose-escalation cohort had hepatocellular carcinoma, melanoma, renal cell or head and neck cancer.

Overall study results and limits: Among the lowest peripheral clonal expansion occurred in 0.1-3.0 mg/kg partial responders. A proportion of nonresponders additionally exhibited low normalized T-cell clonal expansion.

Notes on this clone: Its antigen is currently unknown.

Sampling times: baseline, cycle 4 day 1, cycle 7 day 1. Deletions cut 0 bases from V and 0 bases from J, with 11 bases between. Germline CDR1 is LNHDA and CDR2 is SQIVND (reference sequence). This CDR3 spans 16 amino acids. TCRdb's table, derived via immunoSEQ multiplex PCR, lists solely in-frame clones and lacks some. Of under 100,000 clones listed, 75% to 90% are singletons. The chain carries TRBV19 and TRBJ1-1; D is unclear. The sample consisted of CD4+ or CD8+ T cells sorted from blood, taken in a trial of the OX40 agonist ivuxolimab. The clonotype originates from an adult with an advanced solid tumor such as melanoma, head and neck, liver or kidney cancer. DNA for the CDR3: TGTGCCAGTAGTATAGATTGGGGATACATGAACACTGAAGCTTTCTTT. Its protein is CASSIDWGYMNTEAFF.